The sequence of this T cell receptor (beta chain) was determined in a study of PD-1 blockade in classical Hodgkin lymphoma. Regarding the study as a whole: Before treatment, TCR diversity in newly diagnosed patients was reportedly lower than in healthy donors.

On this clone: Its antigen remains unidentified.

Time point given: newly diagnosed, previously untreated cHL patient sample. Negative magnetic selection isolated CD4+ T cells from thawed PBMCs. The repertoire was sequenced with immunoSEQ multiplex PCR; TCRdb's copy has only in-frame clones and lacks some. The repertoire includes about 22,000 clones, approximately 89% of them detected once, and about 0.24% sits in the top ten. The CDR3 is 13 amino acids. V lost 5 bases and J 3 bases, leaving 11 bases between the germline ends. The germline CDR1 and CDR2 sequences are SGHNT and YENEEA. The rearrangement joins TRBV11-3 to TRBJ2-7, with D uncertain. Sequencing input: CD4+ T cells from blood. The receptor was derived from a human donor with classical Hodgkin lymphoma. In DNA, the CDR3 is TGTGCCAGCAGCCCCGGGCCCCACTACGAGCAGTACTTC. This codes for CASSPGPHYEQYF.